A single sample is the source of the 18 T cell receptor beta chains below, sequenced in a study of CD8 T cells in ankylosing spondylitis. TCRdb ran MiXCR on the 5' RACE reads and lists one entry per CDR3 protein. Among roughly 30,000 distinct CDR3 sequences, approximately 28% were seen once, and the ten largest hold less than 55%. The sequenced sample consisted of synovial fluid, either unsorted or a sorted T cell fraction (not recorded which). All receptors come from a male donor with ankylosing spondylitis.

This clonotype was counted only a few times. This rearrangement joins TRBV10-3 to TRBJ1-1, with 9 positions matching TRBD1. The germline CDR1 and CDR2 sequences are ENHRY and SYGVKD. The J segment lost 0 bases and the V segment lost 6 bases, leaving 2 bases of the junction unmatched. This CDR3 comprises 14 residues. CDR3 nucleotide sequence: TGTGCCATCAGGACAGGGGGAATGAACACTGAAGCTTTCTTT. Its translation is CAIRTGGMNTEAFF.

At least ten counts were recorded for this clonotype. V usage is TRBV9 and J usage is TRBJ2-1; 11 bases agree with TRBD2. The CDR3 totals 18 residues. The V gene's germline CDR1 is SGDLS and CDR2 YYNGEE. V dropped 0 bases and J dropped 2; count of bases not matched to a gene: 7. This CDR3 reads CASSVEVAGGTAYNEQFF. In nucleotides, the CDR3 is TGTGCCAGCAGCGTAGAGGTAGCGGGAGGGACGGCCTACAATGAGCAGTTCTTC.

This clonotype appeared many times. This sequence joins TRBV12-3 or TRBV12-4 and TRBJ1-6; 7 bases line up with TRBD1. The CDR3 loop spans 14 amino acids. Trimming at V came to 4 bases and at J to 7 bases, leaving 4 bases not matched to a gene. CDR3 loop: CASSSTGANSPLHF. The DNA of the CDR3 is TGTGCCAGCAGTTCAACAGGGGCGAATTCACCCCTCCACTTT.

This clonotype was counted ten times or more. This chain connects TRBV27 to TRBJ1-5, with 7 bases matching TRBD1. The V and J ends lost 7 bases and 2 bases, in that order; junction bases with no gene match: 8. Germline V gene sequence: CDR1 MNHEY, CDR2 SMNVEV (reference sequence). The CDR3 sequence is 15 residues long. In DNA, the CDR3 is TGTGCCAGCACTCCACAGGGGAAGGGCAATCAGCCCCAGCATTTT. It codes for CASTPQGKGNQPQHF.

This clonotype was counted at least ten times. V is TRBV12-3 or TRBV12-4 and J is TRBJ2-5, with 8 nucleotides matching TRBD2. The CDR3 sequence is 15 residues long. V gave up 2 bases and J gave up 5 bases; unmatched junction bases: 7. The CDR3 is CASSLTAGGGETQYF. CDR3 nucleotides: TGTGCCAGCAGTTTAACGGCGGGAGGTGGGGAGACCCAGTACTTC.

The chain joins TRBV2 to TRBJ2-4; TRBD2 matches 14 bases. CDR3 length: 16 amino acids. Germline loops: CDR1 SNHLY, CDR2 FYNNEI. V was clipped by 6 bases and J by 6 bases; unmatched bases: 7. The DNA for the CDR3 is TGTGCCAGCAGAGTGACTAGCGGGAGGGCCGGAAACATTCAGTACTTC. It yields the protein CASRVTSGRAGNIQYF.

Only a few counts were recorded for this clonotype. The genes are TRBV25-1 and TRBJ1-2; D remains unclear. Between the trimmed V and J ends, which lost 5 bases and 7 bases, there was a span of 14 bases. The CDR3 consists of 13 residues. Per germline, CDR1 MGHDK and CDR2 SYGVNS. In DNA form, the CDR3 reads TGTGCCAGCAGTAGGGATCGCTCCGGTGGCTACACCTTC. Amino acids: CASSRDRSGGYTF.

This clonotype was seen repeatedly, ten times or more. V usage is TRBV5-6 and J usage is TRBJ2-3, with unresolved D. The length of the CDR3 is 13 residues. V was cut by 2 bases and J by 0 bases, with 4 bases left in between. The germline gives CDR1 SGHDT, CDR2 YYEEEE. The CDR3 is CASSLTSTDTQYF. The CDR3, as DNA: TGTGCCAGCAGCTTAACTAGCACAGATACGCAGTATTTT.

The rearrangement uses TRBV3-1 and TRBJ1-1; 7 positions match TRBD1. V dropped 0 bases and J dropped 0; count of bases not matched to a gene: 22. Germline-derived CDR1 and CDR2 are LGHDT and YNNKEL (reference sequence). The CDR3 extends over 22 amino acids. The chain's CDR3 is CASSQDGALSYFRDSLNTEAFF. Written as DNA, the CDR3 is TGTGCCAGCAGCCAAGATGGAGCATTAAGTTACTTCCGGGACAGCTTGAACACTGAAGCTTTCTTT.

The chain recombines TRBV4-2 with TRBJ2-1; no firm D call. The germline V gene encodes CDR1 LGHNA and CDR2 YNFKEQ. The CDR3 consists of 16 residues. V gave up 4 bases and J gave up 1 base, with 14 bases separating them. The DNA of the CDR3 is TGTGCCAGCAGCCTAAACTTCGACACATCCTACAATGAGCAGTTCTTC. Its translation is CASSLNFDTSYNEQFF.

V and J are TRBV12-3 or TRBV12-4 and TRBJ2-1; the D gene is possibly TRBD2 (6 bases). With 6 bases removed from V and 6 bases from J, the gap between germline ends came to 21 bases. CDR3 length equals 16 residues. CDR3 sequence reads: CASSRTQTDYGNEQFF. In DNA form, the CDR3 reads TGTGCCAGCAGCCGTACCCAGACGGACTATGGCAATGAGCAGTTCTTC.

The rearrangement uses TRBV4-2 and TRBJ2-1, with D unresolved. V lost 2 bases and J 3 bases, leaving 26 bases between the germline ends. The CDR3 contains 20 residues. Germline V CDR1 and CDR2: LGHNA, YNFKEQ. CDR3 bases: TGTGCCAGCAGCCAAATACCAAGGTGGCTTTACGGTCCGAGCTACAATGAGCAGTTCTTC. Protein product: CASSQIPRWLYGPSYNEQFF.

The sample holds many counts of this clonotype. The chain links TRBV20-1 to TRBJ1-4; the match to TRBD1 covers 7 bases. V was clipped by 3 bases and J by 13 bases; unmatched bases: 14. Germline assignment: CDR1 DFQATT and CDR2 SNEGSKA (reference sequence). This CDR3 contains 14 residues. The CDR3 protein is CSARWRGLGILLFF. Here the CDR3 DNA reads TGCAGTGCTAGGTGGAGGGGGCTTGGGATCTTACTGTTTTTT.

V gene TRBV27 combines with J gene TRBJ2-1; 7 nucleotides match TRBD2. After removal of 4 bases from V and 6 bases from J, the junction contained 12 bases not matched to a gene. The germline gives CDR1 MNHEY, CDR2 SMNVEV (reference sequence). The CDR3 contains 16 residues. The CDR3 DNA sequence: TGTGCCAGCAGTTCTACCGGGGGGATGCGGGTCAATGAGCAGTTCTTC. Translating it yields CASSSTGGMRVNEQFF.

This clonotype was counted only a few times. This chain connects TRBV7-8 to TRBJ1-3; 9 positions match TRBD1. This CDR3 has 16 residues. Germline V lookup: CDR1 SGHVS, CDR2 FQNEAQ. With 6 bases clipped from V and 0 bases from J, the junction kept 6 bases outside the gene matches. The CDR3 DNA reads TGTGCCAGCAGAGAAACAGGGGGCCTCTCTGGAAACACCATATATTTT. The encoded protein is CASRETGGLSGNTIYF.

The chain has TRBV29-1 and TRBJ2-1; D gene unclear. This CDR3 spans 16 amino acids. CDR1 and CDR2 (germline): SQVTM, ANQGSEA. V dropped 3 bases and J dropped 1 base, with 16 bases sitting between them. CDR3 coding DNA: TGCAGCGTTGAGCCCCCCTGGGCGGAGTCCTACAATGAGCAGTTCTTC. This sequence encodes CSVEPPWAESYNEQFF.

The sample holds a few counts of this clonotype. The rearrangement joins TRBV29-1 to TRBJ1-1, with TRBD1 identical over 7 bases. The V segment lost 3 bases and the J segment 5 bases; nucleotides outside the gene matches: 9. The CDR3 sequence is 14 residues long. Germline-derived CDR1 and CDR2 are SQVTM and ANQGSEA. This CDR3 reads CSVDPGQLRTEAFF. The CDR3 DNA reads TGCAGCGTTGATCCGGGACAGCTGAGGACTGAAGCTTTCTTT.

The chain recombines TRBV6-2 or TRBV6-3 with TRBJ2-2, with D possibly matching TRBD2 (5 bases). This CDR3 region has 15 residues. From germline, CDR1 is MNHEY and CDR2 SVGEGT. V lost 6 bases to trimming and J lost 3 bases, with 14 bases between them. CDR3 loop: CASRSGDYHTGELFF. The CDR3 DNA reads TGTGCCAGCAGATCAGGAGACTATCACACCGGGGAGCTGTTTTTT.